Listed here is a single TCR beta chain. Its antigen is as yet unknown. The source of the sample is a study of T-cell reconstitution after alpha-beta-depleted transplantation in children. Findings and limits, study-wide: Certain patients had high TCRbeta diversity at day 60, and it came from recipient T cells and thymic progenitors that survived. In patients about two months after transplant, alpha-beta T cells reportedly arose from several hundred expanded graft clones. It was newly produced T cells that mostly accounted for T-cell counts and diversity one year after transplant.

Construction of the TCRbeta library involved unique molecular identifiers. TCRdb used MiXCR to reprocess the PCR reads, holding one entry per CDR3 protein. The sample records about 300,000 distinct CDR3 sequences, around 7.1% being singletons. V shed 1 base and J shed 2 bases, with 22 bases lying between them. From germline, CDR1 is SGHAT and CDR2 FQDESV (reference sequence). The CDR3 is 19 residues long. The source is a female patient under 10 years old who had a stem cell transplant for Fanconi anemia, so the T cells may come from the graft donor. This chain links TRBV11-1 with TRBJ2-3; D is ambiguous. The sample here was peripheral blood, taken 360 days after TCRalphabeta/CD19-depleted stem cell transplant. The CDR3 bases are TGTGCCAGCAGCTTAGATGCCCCTAGGGCCCAGGCCATCACAGATACGCAGTATTTT. Its protein is CASSLDAPRAQAITDTQYF.